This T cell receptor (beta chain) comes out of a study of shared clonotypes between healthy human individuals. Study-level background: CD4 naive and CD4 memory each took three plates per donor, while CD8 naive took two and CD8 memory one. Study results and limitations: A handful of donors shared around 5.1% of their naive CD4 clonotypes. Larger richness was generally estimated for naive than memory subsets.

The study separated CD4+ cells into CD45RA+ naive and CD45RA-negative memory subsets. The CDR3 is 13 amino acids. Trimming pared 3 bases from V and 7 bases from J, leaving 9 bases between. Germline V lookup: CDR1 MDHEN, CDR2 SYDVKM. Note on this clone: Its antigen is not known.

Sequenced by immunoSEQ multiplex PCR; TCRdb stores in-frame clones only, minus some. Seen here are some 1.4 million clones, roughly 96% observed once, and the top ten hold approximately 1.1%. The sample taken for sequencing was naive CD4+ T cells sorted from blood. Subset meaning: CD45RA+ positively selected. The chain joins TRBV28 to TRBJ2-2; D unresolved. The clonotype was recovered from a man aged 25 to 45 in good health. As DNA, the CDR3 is TGTGCCAGCAGTTTGGTGGGCAGCGGGGAGCTGTTTTTT. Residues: CASSLVGSGELFF. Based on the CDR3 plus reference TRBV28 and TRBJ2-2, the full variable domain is DVKVTQSSRYLVKRTGEKVFLECVQDMDHENMFWYRQDPGLGLRLIYFSYDVKMKEKGDIPEGYSVSREKKERFSLILESASTNQTSMYLCASSLVGSGELFFGEGSRLTVL.